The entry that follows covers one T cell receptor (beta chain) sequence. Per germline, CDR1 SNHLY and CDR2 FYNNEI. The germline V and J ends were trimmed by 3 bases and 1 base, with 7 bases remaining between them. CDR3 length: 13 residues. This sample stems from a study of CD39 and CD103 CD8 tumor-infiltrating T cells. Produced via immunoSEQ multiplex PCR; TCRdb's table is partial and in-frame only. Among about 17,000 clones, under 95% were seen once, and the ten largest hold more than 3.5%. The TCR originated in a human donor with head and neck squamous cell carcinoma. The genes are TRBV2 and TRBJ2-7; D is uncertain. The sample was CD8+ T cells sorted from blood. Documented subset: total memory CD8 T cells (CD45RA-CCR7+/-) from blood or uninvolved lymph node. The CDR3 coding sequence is TGTGCCAGCAGTGATCTCGGGTCCTACGAGCAGTACTTC. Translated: CASSDLGSYEQYF.